This T cell receptor (beta chain) is from a study of T cell responses to AZD1222 COVID-19 vaccine. Regarding this clone: Its specificity is unknown.

The CDR3 runs to 14 residues. Looked up from germline, CDR1 is LNHDA and CDR2 is SQIVND (reference sequence). V was cut by 3 bases and J by 0 bases, with 8 bases left in between. Data came from immunoSEQ multiplex PCR; TCRdb stores just in-frame clones and leaves some out. This sample has over 100,000 clones, with approximately 86% found just once. Broader study findings: A mostly white British donor set with more females was recruited, and clonal diversity was possibly underestimated. Unmutated variant regions reportedly attract nearly half of all spike-specific TCRs. Across spike, vaccine-associated CD4 TCRs were found, dominant at 160-218 and 743-854. Without day 14 samples, only post-peak T cell repertoires were studied.

The specimen was peripheral blood, collected 28 days after the second AZD1222 dose. This TCR came from an adult who received the AZD1222 COVID-19 vaccine. The V call is TRBV19, the J call TRBJ1-1; D ambiguous. The CDR3 DNA is TGTGCCAGTAGTATGAAAGGCATGAACACTGAAGCTTTCTTT. The encoded protein is CASSMKGMNTEAFF.